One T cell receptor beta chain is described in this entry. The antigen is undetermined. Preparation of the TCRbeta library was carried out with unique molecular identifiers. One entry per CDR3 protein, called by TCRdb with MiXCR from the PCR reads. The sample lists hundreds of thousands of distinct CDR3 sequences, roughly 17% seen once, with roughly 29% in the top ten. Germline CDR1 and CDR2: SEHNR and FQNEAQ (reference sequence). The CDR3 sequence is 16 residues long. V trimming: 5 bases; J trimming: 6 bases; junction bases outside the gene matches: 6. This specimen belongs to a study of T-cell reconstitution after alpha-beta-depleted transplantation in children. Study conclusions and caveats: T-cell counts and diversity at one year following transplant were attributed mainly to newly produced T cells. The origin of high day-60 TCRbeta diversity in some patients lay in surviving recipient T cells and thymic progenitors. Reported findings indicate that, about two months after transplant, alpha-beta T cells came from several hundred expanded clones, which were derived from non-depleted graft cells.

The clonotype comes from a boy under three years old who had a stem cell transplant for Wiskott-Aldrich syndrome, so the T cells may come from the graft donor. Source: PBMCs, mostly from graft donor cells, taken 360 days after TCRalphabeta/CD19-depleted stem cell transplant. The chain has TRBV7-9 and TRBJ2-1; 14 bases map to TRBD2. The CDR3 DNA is TGTGCCAGCAGCCGAAGACTAGCGGGGGGGGGCAATGAGCAGTTCTTC. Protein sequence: CASSRRLAGGGNEQFF.